This T cell receptor beta chain was observed in a study of blood T cell repertoires in COVID-19. Study in general: Italy, Spain and the United States were the sources of the convalescent and acute COVID-19 samples.

Authors' methods: Amplification with reference gene primers provided the estimates of nucleated cell counts. Assay: immunoSEQ multiplex PCR; the TCRdb copy retains only in-frame clones and omits some. Clonal size and the V and J genes are those of that table, whereas D and trimming came from the DNA. The sample contains about 270,000 clones, around 90% of which appear only once. The study recruited people aged roughly 18 to 95 years across under 25 US areas. Cohort 3 donors counted as recovered after two negative PCRs, clearance, or resolved symptoms. V lost 3 bases, J lost 1 base, and 6 bases lay in between. The CDR3 is 13 residues long. Germline loops: CDR1 SGHAT, CDR2 FQDESV (reference sequence).

The rearrangement links TRBV11-1 to TRBJ2-5; D not certain. This clonotype was obtained from a woman in her 50s who had recovered from COVID-19. The sequencing input was PBMCs or T cells enriched from blood (not recorded which). The CDR3 is CASSFGGQETQYF. CDR3 sequence (DNA): TGTGCCAGCAGCTTCGGTGGCCAAGAGACCCAGTACTTC.